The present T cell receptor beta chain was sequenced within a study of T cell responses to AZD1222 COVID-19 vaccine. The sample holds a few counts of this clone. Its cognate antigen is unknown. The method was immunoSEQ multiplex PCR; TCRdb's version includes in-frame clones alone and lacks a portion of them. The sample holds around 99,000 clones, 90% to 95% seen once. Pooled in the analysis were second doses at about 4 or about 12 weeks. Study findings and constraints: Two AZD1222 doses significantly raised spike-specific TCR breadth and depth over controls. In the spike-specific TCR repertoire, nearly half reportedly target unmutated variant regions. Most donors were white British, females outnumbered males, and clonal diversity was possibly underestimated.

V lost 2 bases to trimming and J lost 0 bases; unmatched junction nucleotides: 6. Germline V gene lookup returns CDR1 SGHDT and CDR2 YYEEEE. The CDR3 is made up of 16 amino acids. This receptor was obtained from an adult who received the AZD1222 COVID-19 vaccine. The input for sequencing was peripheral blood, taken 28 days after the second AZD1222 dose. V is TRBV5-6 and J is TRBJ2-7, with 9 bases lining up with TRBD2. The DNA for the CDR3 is TGTGCCAGCAGCTTCCGAACTAGCGGGTACTCCTACGAGCAGTACTTC. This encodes CASSFRTSGYSYEQYF.